This T cell receptor beta chain is drawn from a study of blood T cell repertoires in COVID-19. There are 16 residues in the CDR3. V was pared by 4 bases and J by 8 bases, with 13 bases of the junction left unmatched. Germline V gene lookup returns CDR1 MGHRA and CDR2 YSYEKL. In the study's own analysis: It was from reference gene primer amplification that nucleated cell counts were estimated. The protocol was immunoSEQ multiplex PCR, while the TCRdb copy is restricted to in-frame clones and leaves out a portion. V and J calls plus clone size are reproduced from that table; the DNA served to infer D and trimming. The sample comprises approximately 31,000 clones, over 90% of which are singletons, and 0.92% rests with the top ten.

The receptor was isolated from a male donor with active COVID-19. The rearrangement links TRBV4-1 to TRBJ2-1, with TRBD2 matching 8 bases. The sample comprised peripheral blood. The chain's CDR3 is CASSLLPGLVPDEQFF. The CDR3 coding sequence is TGCGCCAGCAGCCTGCTACCGGGACTAGTCCCCGATGAGCAGTTCTTC.